A single sample gave rise to the 15 T cell receptor beta chains below, sequenced in a study of cytomegalovirus exposure and HLA in healthy donors. Sequencing used immunoSEQ multiplex PCR; TCRdb keeps in-frame clones, though not all of them. The data hold more than 95,000 clones, with approximately 88% observed a single time. Material: PBMCs. These TCRs come from a woman aged 18-29 years in good health and CMV-seronegative.

The J gene is TRBJ2-2, the V gene TRBV28; D is uncertain. Germline V gene data show CDR1 as MDHEN and CDR2 as SYDVKM. V was trimmed by 1 base and J by 1 base, leaving 7 bases between them. The CDR3 sequence is 15 residues long. The CDR3 region has the DNA TGTGCCAGCAGTTTATTAGAATTGAACACCGGGGAGCTGTTTTTT. It is translated as CASSLLELNTGELFF.

The genes are TRBV7-8 and TRBJ2-1, with TRBD2 matching over 15 bases. Trimming cost V 5 bases and J 9 bases; bases outside gene matches: 11. The CDR3 loop spans 17 amino acids. CDR1 SGHVS and CDR2 FQNEAQ come from the germline V gene. CDR3 sequence reads: CASSLSGTSGRKGEQFF. CDR3 nucleotides: TGTGCCAGCAGCCTCTCGGGGACTAGCGGGAGGAAGGGTGAGCAGTTCTTC.

J is TRBJ2-1 and V is TRBV18; 12 bases match TRBD2. Trimming cost V 3 bases and J 6 bases; bases outside gene matches: 12. This CDR3 spans 18 amino acids. CDR1 is KGHSH and CDR2 is LQKENI in the germline V gene. As DNA, the CDR3 is TGTGCCAGCTCACCCTGGACTAGCGGGAAGGTGGGGCTCAATGAGCAGTTCTTC. Translated: CASSPWTSGKVGLNEQFF.

The chain employs TRBV14 and TRBJ2-1; D might be TRBD2 (5 bases). V shed 4 bases and J shed 12 bases, with 16 bases lying between them. This CDR3 has 13 amino acids. Germline V lookup: CDR1 SGHDN, CDR2 FVKESK. CDR3 DNA: TGTGCCAGCAGCCCGGGGAGTTACCCTGGGCAGTTCTTC. Translated, it gives CASSPGSYPGQFF.

The rearrangement uses TRBV19 and TRBJ2-7, with 8 bases identical to TRBD1. Germline CDR1 is LNHDA and CDR2 is SQIVND (reference sequence). The CDR3 is 16 residues long. With 3 bases clipped from V and 4 bases from J, the junction kept 11 bases outside the gene matches. CDR3 nucleotides: TGTGCCAGTAGTATCTTCTACAGGGGGTTTTCGTACGAGCAGTACTTC. It yields the protein CASSIFYRGFSYEQYF. Based on the CDR3 plus reference TRBV19 and TRBJ2-7, the full variable domain is DGGITQSPKYLFRKEGQNVTLSCEQNLNHDAMYWYRQDPGQGLRLIYYSQIVNDFQKGDIAEGYSVSREKKESFPLTVTSAQKNPTAFYLCASSIFYRGFSYEQYFGPGTRLTVT.

V usage is TRBV5-1 and J usage is TRBJ2-7, with 9 bases matching TRBD1. Germline lookup yields CDR1 SGHRS and CDR2 YFSETQ. The CDR3 runs to 16 residues. The V and J ends lost 2 bases and 1 base, in that order; junction bases with no gene match: 7. CDR3 sequence reads: CASSFDRQGVSYEQYF. The CDR3, as DNA: TGCGCCAGCAGCTTTGACCGACAGGGGGTATCCTACGAGCAGTACTTC.

J is TRBJ2-3 and V is TRBV28, with D maybe TRBD1 (7 bases). Between the trimmed V and J ends, which lost 7 bases and 4 bases, there was a span of 18 bases. The CDR3 is 15 residues long. Germline values: CDR1 MDHEN, CDR2 SYDVKM. CDR3 in DNA: TGTGCCAGCACCGAGGAGGGGGCGCGTCCAGATACGCAGTATTTT. Residues: CASTEEGARPDTQYF.

The rearrangement uses TRBV19 and TRBJ2-1, with D unresolved. Between the trimmed V and J ends, which lost 7 bases and 6 bases, there was a span of 16 bases. This CDR3 has 14 residues. Germline CDR1 is LNHDA and CDR2 is SQIVND (reference sequence). Here the CDR3 DNA reads TGTGCCAGTACTTATTCAGCCCGAGGCAATGAGCAGTTCTTC. Encoded protein: CASTYSARGNEQFF.

This clone was seen a single time. The chain links TRBV7-9 to TRBJ2-3; 10 positions match TRBD2. Unmatched junction bases numbered 7, after V lost 5 bases and J lost 5 bases. CDR3 length: 15 residues. Germline-derived CDR1 and CDR2 are SEHNR and FQNEAQ (reference sequence). This chain's CDR3 is CASSPPGLALDTQYF. CDR3 coding DNA: TGTGCCAGCAGCCCTCCGGGACTAGCGTTAGATACGCAGTATTTT.

This clone was seen only a few times. V and J are TRBV29-1 and TRBJ1-4; D is unclear. The CDR3 has 13 amino acids. V lost 2 bases to trimming and J lost 5 bases, with 9 bases between them. Germline V gene data show CDR1 as SQVTM and CDR2 as ANQGSEA. The CDR3 DNA reads as TGCAGCGTTGAATTCCGGGAAAATGAAAAACTGTTTTTT. It codes for CSVEFRENEKLFF.

V usage is TRBV10-3 and J usage is TRBJ1-4; 9 nucleotides align to TRBD1. Germline trimming cut 6 bases from V and 7 bases from J; bases unmatched to any gene: 6. Germline-derived CDR1 and CDR2 are ENHRY and SYGVKD. The CDR3 length is 14 residues. The CDR3 nucleotides are TGTGCCATCAGCGCGGGACAGGGCCGTGAAAAACTGTTTTTT. Translating it yields CAISAGQGREKLFF.

The chain has TRBV7-3 and TRBJ1-2; TRBD1 is a possible D gene (5 bases). V was pared by 5 bases and J by 1 base, with 11 bases between. The length of the CDR3 is 14 residues. From germline, CDR1 is SGHTA and CDR2 FQGTGA. This chain's CDR3 is CASSPGGDNYGYTF. CDR3 coding DNA: TGTGCCAGCAGCCCAGGAGGGGATAACTATGGCTACACCTTC.

The rearrangement uses TRBV10-1 and TRBJ2-7; 14 nucleotides align to TRBD2. Germline V lookup: CDR1 WNHNN, CDR2 SYGVQD (reference sequence). The CDR3 covers 15 residues. V was clipped by 2 bases and J by 8 bases; unmatched bases: 5. CDR3 region: CASSEGLAGGKKQYF. CDR3 coding DNA: TGCGCCAGCAGTGAGGGACTAGCGGGGGGAAAAAAGCAGTACTTC.

V and J are TRBV18 and TRBJ1-2; no definite D call. CDR3 length: 13 residues. V was cut by 3 bases and J by 4 bases, with 9 bases left in between. CDR1 and CDR2 (germline): KGHSH, LQKENI. CDR3 DNA sequence: TGTGCCAGCTCACCGGAGGAGAGCTATGGCTACACCTTC. The encoded protein is CASSPEESYGYTF.

The V gene is TRBV9, the J gene TRBJ2-2; 9 bases fit TRBD2. V shed 2 bases, J shed 8 bases, and the junction held 13 bases outside the gene matches. There are 17 residues in the CDR3. Germline V gene data show CDR1 as SGDLS and CDR2 as YYNGEE. The CDR3 coding sequence is TGTGCCAGCAGCGTTTCCCCCCTCACTAGCGGGTCGGGGGAGCTGTTTTTT. Translating it yields CASSVSPLTSGSGELFF.